This T cell receptor (beta chain) stems from a study of cytomegalovirus exposure and HLA in healthy donors. Primers for the PCR totalled 60 Vbeta and 13 Jbeta. Clones were sequenced by immunoSEQ multiplex PCR, and TCRdb holds only the in-frame ones, with some missing. Of 45,000 to 65,000 clones listed, less than 75% are singletons. Study observations and caveats: According to a later analysis, most TCR beta chains associated with CMV appeared HLA-restricted. Available immune exposure information covered CMV serostatus only. According to reports, the classifier identified cytomegalovirus status with high specificity and sensitivity.

Germline assignment: CDR1 SNHLY and CDR2 FYNNEI. V lost 11 bases and J lost 7, with 11 bases in between. The CDR3 spans 10 residues. On this clone itself: No antigen is known for it.

The sample consisted of PBMCs. V gene TRBV2 combines with J gene TRBJ1-2; no clear D gene. The receptor was derived from a woman between 50 and 59 years old in good health and CMV-seropositive. CDR3 in amino acids: CARGITGYTF. CDR3 coding DNA: TGTGCCCGGGGTATCACTGGCTACACCTTC.